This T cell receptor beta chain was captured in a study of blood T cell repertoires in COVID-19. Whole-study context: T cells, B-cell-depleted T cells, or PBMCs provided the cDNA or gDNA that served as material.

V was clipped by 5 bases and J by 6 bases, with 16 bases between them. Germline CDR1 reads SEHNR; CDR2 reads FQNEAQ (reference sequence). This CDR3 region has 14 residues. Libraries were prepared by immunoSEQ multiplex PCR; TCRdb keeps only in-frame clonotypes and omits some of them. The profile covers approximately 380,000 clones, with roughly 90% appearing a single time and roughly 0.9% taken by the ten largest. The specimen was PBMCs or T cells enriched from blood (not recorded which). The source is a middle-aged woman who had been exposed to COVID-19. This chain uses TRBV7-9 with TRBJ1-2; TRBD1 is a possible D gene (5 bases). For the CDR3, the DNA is TGTGCCAGCAGCCCCGGGGGACGGGCCAATGGCTACACCTTC. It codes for CASSPGGRANGYTF.